The 11 T cell receptor beta chains below come from one sample, sequenced in a study of spatial heterogeneity in lung cancer. Noted time point: sample taken at primary tumor resection. General study results and limits: Mutation tallies in tumors tracked expanded intratumoral alpha and beta TCR counts.

The antigens these receptors bind are not known. TCRdb fed the 5' RACE reads into MiXCR, producing one record per CDR3 protein. Of roughly 7,000 distinct CDR3 sequences in the sample, roughly 13% were seen once. Material: lung tumor tissue, obtained at surgery. These receptors originate from a female donor with early-stage non-small cell lung cancer.

This clonotype was observed at least ten times. The chain uses TRBV5-1 and TRBJ1-6, with D unresolved. The germline V gene encodes CDR1 SGHRS and CDR2 YFSETQ. V lost 4 bases to trimming and J lost 7 bases, with 9 bases between them. This CDR3 is 13 amino acids long. The CDR3 bases are TGCGCCAGCAGCCCCGGACCCAATTCACCCCTCCACTTT. Its translation: CASSPGPNSPLHF.

This chain uses TRBV18 with TRBJ2-4; D is tentatively TRBD1 or TRBD2 (5 bases each). CDR1 KGHSH and CDR2 LQKENI come from the germline V gene. This CDR3 is built from 15 residues. V was clipped by 6 bases and J by 9 bases, with 21 bases between them. The CDR3 coding sequence is TGTGCCAGCTCGGAAAGCTCGGGGACCTCAAGCATTCAGTACTTC. Translating it yields CASSESSGTSSIQYF. Supplemented by reference TRBV18 and TRBJ2-4, the full variable domain reads NAGVMQNPRHLVRRRGQEARLRCSPMKGHSHVYWYRQLPEEGLKFMVYLQKENIIDESGMPKERFSAEFPKEGPSILRIQQVVRGDSAAYFCASSESSGTSSIQYFGAGTRLSVL.

This clonotype was seen ten or more times. The chain has TRBV11-1 and TRBJ2-5; D is uncertain. V was shortened by 3 bases and J by 2 bases, with 7 bases between the two germline ends. CDR1 and CDR2 (germline): SGHAT, FQDESV (reference sequence). The CDR3 is made up of 13 amino acids. CDR3 bases: TGTGCCAGCAGCTTTCAGGCGCAAGAGACCCAGTACTTC. It specifies CASSFQAQETQYF.

This clonotype was observed a handful of times. The V gene is TRBV6-5, the J gene TRBJ1-2; 10 bases are shared with TRBD1. Germline V gene lookup returns CDR1 MNHEY and CDR2 SVGAGI. The ends lost 7 bases at V and 4 bases at J; junction bases unmatched: 12. CDR3 length: 16 amino acids. The CDR3 DNA sequence: TGTGCCAGCACCACACGGGACAGGGGAGCGGTCTATGGCTACACCTTC. This gives the protein CASTTRDRGAVYGYTF.

This clonotype is medium-sized (0.01 to 0.1%) by share. The V gene is TRBV6-5, the J gene TRBJ1-5; TRBD1 might be the D (6 bases). Germline loops: CDR1 MNHEY, CDR2 SVGAGI. This CDR3 region has 14 residues. V lost 7 bases, J lost 2 bases, and 12 bases lay in between. CDR3 residues: CASKGRGGNQPQHF. In DNA, the CDR3 is TGTGCCAGCAAAGGCAGGGGAGGCAATCAGCCCCAGCATTTT.

This clonotype was seen many times. The V call is TRBV18, the J call TRBJ1-5; the D gene is possibly TRBD1 (5 bases). V was trimmed by 6 bases and J by 4 bases, leaving 13 bases between them. The length of the CDR3 is 14 residues. The germline V gene encodes CDR1 KGHSH and CDR2 LQKENI. The DNA for the CDR3 is TGTGCCAGCTCTTCCGACAGCGCAAATCAGCCCCAGCATTTT. Its translation is CASSSDSANQPQHF.

This clonotype was picked up many times. This chain connects TRBV27 to TRBJ2-7; perhaps D is TRBD1 or TRBD2 (6 bases each). The CDR3 spans 15 residues. CDR1 and CDR2 from the germline V gene are MNHEY and SMNVEV (reference sequence). Trimming removed 4 bases from V and 1 base from J, with 14 bases in between. The CDR3 DNA sequence: TGTGCCAGCAGTTCACAGGGACTCGGGTCCTACGAGCAGTACTTC. Protein product: CASSSQGLGSYEQYF.

At least ten counts were recorded for this clonotype. V is TRBV20-1 and J is TRBJ1-4; D is perhaps TRBD1 (6 bases). There are 14 residues in the CDR3. V was shortened by 1 base and J by 8 bases, with 14 bases between the two germline ends. Germline V CDR1 and CDR2: DFQATT, SNEGSKA (reference sequence). This CDR3 reads CSARVAGAGEKLFF. CDR3 sequence (DNA): TGCAGTGCTAGAGTCGCAGGGGCCGGGGAAAAACTGTTTTTT.

This clonotype was detected ten times or more. A read error may produce the germline difference seen at one junction end. V and J are TRBV7-7 and TRBJ2-1; D not certain. The CDR3 length is 13 residues. The germline gives CDR1 SSHAT, CDR2 FNYEAQ (reference sequence). The CDR3 protein is CASSLGFARGQFF. CDR3 nucleotide sequence: TGTGCTAGCAGCTTGGGGTTTGCCAGAGGGCAGTTCTTC.

This clonotype was observed at least ten times. The gene calls are TRBV6-1 and TRBJ1-1; the D is unclear. Germline V gene data show CDR1 as MNHNS and CDR2 as SASEGT. V was clipped by 6 bases and J by 0 bases, with 8 bases between them. The CDR3 consists of 13 residues. CDR3 loop: CASRVLVNTEAFF. For the CDR3, the DNA is TGTGCCAGCAGGGTTCTAGTGAACACTGAAGCTTTCTTT.

This clonotype was recorded at least ten times. The V and J genes are TRBV10-3 and TRBJ1-2, with D perhaps matching TRBD1 (5 bases). V was shortened by 4 bases and J by 3 bases, with 12 bases between the two germline ends. CDR1 is ENHRY and CDR2 is SYGVKD in the germline V gene. The CDR3 spans 14 residues. CDR3 coding DNA: TGTGCCATCAGTGGCAGGGAGGGTGACTATGGCTACACCTTC. This encodes CAISGREGDYGYTF.